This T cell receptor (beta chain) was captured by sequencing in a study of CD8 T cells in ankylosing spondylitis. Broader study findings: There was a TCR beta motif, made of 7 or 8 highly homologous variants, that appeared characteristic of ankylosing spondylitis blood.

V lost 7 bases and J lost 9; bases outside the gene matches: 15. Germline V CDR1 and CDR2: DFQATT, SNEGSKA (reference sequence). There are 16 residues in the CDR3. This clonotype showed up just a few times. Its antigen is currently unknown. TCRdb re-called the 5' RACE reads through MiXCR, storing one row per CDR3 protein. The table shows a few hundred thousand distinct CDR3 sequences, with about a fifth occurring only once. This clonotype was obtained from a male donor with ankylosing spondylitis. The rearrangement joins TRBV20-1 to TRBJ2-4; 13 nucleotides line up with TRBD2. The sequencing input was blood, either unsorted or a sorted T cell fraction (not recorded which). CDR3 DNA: TGCAGTGTGATCCGACTAGCGGGAGGTGGGAACGGCATTCAGTACTTC. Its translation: CSVIRLAGGGNGIQYF.